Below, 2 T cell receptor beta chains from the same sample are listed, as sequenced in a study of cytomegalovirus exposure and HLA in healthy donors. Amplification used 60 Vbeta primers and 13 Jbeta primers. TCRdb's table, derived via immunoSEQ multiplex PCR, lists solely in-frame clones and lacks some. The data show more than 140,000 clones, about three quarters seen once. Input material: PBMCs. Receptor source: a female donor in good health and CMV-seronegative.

The CDR3 is CASSAMTDRDQPQHF. The CDR3 DNA reads as TGTGCCAGTAGTGCGATGACAGACAGGGATCAGCCCCAGCATTTT. The chain combines TRBV19 with TRBJ1-5; TRBD1 aligns across 7 bases. Germline values: CDR1 LNHDA, CDR2 SQIVND (reference sequence). CDR3 size: 15 residues. With 5 bases clipped from V and 5 bases from J, the junction kept 9 bases outside the gene matches.

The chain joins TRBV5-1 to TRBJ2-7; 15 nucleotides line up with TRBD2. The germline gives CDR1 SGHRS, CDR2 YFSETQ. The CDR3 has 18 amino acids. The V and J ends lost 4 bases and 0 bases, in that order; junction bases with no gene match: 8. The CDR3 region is CASSTGLAGGLSSYEQYF. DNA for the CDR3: TGCGCCAGCAGCACGGGACTAGCGGGGGGTTTGAGCTCCTACGAGCAGTACTTC.